These T cell receptor beta chains were read from a single sample in a study of blood T cells in healthy people across ages. TCRdb processed the 5' RACE reads anew with MiXCR; each CDR3 protein has one entry. The sample has roughly 900,000 distinct CDR3 sequences; 29% are singletons. Sequencing input: blood. Every receptor here comes from a woman aged 80 or over in good health. Both conserved end residues are part of each CDR3. D genes are given only for firm matches. Clone size is shown for a subset of rows, as once, few, many or a class of expanded clone.

TRBV30	TRBD2	17	TRBJ2-2	NA	TGTGCCTGGAGTGCCTTACGGACTAGCGGGAACACCGGGGAGCTGTTTTTT	CAWSALRTSGNTGELFF
TRBV30	NA	15	TRBJ2-4	many	TGTGCCTGGAGTTACGACAACGAAGCCAAAAACATTCAGTACTTC	CAWSYDNEAKNIQYF
TRBV24-1	NA	14	TRBJ2-1	many	TGTGCCACCAGTCGGGGGCCTCGAAGCAATGAGCAGTTCTTC	CATSRGPRSNEQFF
TRBV5-1	TRBD2	14	TRBJ2-1	many	TGCGCCAGCAGCTCTAGCGGGTATTACAATGAGCAGTTCTTC	CASSSSGYYNEQFF
TRBV3-1	TRBD2	15	TRBJ2-7	NA	TGTGCCAGCAGCGATCGAGCGGGGGGGCCATACGAGCAGTACTTC	CASSDRAGGPYEQYF
TRBV9	TRBD1	15	TRBJ1-4	few	TGTGCCAGCAGCGTATACCAGGGGGCGAGTGAAAAACTGTTTTTT	CASSVYQGASEKLFF
TRBV14	NA	15	TRBJ2-7	many	TGTGCCAGCAGCCAGCATCTGACAGGTAACTACGAGCAGTACTTC	CASSQHLTGNYEQYF
TRBV29-1	NA	15	TRBJ1-1	few	TGCAGCGTTGAAATTGGGCAAACGGTGGGCACTGAAGCTTTCTTT	CSVEIGQTVGTEAFF
TRBV24-1	NA	17	TRBJ2-3	many	TGTGCCAGACTCGTTGGGGGACGTCCCGTACTCACAGATACGCAGTATTTT	CARLVGGRPVLTDTQYF
TRBV7-9	TRBD1	17	TRBJ1-4	NA	TGTGCCAGCAGCTTAGGAGACAGGGTTGGAACTAATGAAAAACTGTTTTTT	CASSLGDRVGTNEKLFF
TRBV7-9	TRBD1	14	TRBJ1-5	few	TGTGCCAGCAGCCGCGACAGGGGAGAACAGCCCCAGCATTTT	CASSRDRGEQPQHF
TRBV12-3/TRBV12-4	NA	18	TRBJ1-1	NA	TGTGCCAGCAGTTTGTTATTAGGGGGAGCGGGTGGGAGCACTGAAGCTTTCTTT	CASSLLLGGAGGSTEAFF
TRBV6-6	TRBD1	16	TRBJ2-2	once	TGTGCCAGCAGTCCATCGGGACAGGGTAATACCGGGGAGCTGTTTTTT	CASSPSGQGNTGELFF
TRBV15	TRBD1	17	TRBJ2-7	few	TGTGCCACCAGCAGAAAGGCAGGGGGCAGCTCCTACAATGAGCAGTACTTC	CATSRKAGGSSYNEQYF
TRBV5-1	NA	15	TRBJ1-1	NA	TGCGCCAGCAGCTTGGTGGTAGGGCCGGACTCTGAAGCTTTCTTT	CASSLVVGPDSEAFF
TRBV7-2	TRBD2	18	TRBJ2-1	many	TGTGCCAGCAGCTCAGTAAGAGGGACTAGCAACACCTACAATGAGCAGTTCTTC	CASSSVRGTSNTYNEQFF
TRBV19	TRBD1	14	TRBJ2-5	NA	TGTGCCAGTAGGGCACAGGGGGCAGGGGAGACCCAGTACTTC	CASRAQGAGETQYF
TRBV19	NA	14	TRBJ1-2	few	TGTGCCAGTAGTACCAGGGACGGAGACTATGGCTACACCTTC	CASSTRDGDYGYTF
TRBV5-1	TRBD1	15	TRBJ1-6	many	TGCGCCAGCAGCCCAAAAGGGACAGGGGACTCACCCCTCCACTTT	CASSPKGTGDSPLHF
TRBV20-1	NA	14	TRBJ2-7	many	TGCAGTGGGATAGACGGGGGGCTCTCCTACGAGCAGTACTTC	CSGIDGGLSYEQYF
TRBV6-2/TRBV6-3	TRBD1	16	TRBJ1-5	NA	TGTGCCAGCAGTCGTCAGGGGGCGCGGGGTAATCAGCCCCAGCATTTT	CASSRQGARGNQPQHF
TRBV7-9	NA	12	TRBJ2-7	many	TGTGCCAGCAGCGCTACTCAGTACGAGCAGTACTTC	CASSATQYEQYF
TRBV29-1	TRBD2	14	TRBJ2-1	many	TGCAGCGCCCATCCGGGGGGGGACCGTAATGAGCAGTTCTTC	CSAHPGGDRNEQFF
TRBV7-9	TRBD1	17	TRBJ2-3	many	TGTGCCAGCAGCCCAGGCAAGGGGGCGTGGAGCACAGATACGCAGTATTTT	CASSPGKGAWSTDTQYF
TRBV12-3/TRBV12-4	TRBD2	17	TRBJ2-5	NA	TGTGCCAGCAGTTTAGGCAGCGGGGGGGTGGGGCGAAATGAGCAGTACTTC	CASSLGSGGVGRNEQYF
TRBV11-1	TRBD1	15	TRBJ2-5	many	TGTGCCAGCAGCGCAAACACAGGGGGCGCGGAGACCCAGTACTTC	CASSANTGGAETQYF
TRBV18	NA	12	TRBJ1-6	NA	TGTGCCAGCTCACCAGGGGTCTCACCCCTCCACTTT	CASSPGVSPLHF
TRBV30	TRBD1	14	TRBJ2-7	few	TGTGCCTGGAGCCTAGGACAGGGGGCGGGCGAGCAGTACTTC	CAWSLGQGAGEQYF
TRBV4-2	NA	11	TRBJ1-2	NA	TGTGCCAGCAGCGACCCGGGACCTTACACCTTC	CASSDPGPYTF
TRBV7-7	NA	14	TRBJ2-3	many	TGTGCCAGCAGCCCAGCGGATAGAAGGGATACGCAGTATTTT	CASSPADRRDTQYF
TRBV12-3/TRBV12-4	NA	16	TRBJ1-5	many	TGTGCCAGCAGTTTGCGACAGCGCGGGAGCAATCAGCCCCAGCATTTT	CASSLRQRGSNQPQHF
TRBV7-2	TRBD2	15	TRBJ2-7	many	TGTGCCAGCAGCCTAGAGCGGGGGGCGTCCTACGAGCAGTACTTC	CASSLERGASYEQYF
TRBV20-1	NA	15	TRBJ2-6	many	TGCAGTGCTAGAGGGGGCTCAGCAGGGGCCAACGTCCTGACTTTC	CSARGGSAGANVLTF
TRBV12-3/TRBV12-4	NA	17	TRBJ1-2	many	TGTGCCAGCAGCGAAGCACGGGGCCGTTTCGACAACGGTGGCTACACCTTC	CASSEARGRFDNGGYTF
TRBV6-5	NA	14	TRBJ2-5	many	TGTGCCAGCAGTTCCCACAGGGTTGAAGAGACCCAGTACTTC	CASSSHRVEETQYF
TRBV3-1	TRBD1	15	TRBJ2-5	many	TGTGCCAGCAGCCAAGTGACAGGGCTTCAAGAGACCCAGTACTTC	CASSQVTGLQETQYF
TRBV12-3/TRBV12-4	NA	14	TRBJ2-1	many	TGTGCCAGCAGCCCTCGGGGTTACCCCAATGAGCAGTTCTTC	CASSPRGYPNEQFF
TRBV6-2/TRBV6-3	TRBD2	15	TRBJ2-5	many	TGTGCCAGCAGAGACACAGCGGGGGTTCAAGAGACCCAGTACTTC	CASRDTAGVQETQYF
TRBV4-3	TRBD1	18	TRBJ1-4	once	TGCGCCAGCAGCCGAGAGAGCCCGACAGGGGCGGACAATGAAAAACTGTTTTTT	CASSRESPTGADNEKLFF
TRBV5-1	NA	14	TRBJ2-5	few	TGCGCCAGCAGCTGCGGTAGGGGCCAAGAGACCCAGTACTTC	CASSCGRGQETQYF
TRBV7-8	NA	14	TRBJ1-5	NA	TGTGCCAGCGGCAAGGGACGTACGGATCAGCCCCAGCATTTT	CASGKGRTDQPQHF
TRBV29-1	NA	13	TRBJ1-1	NA	NA	CSVGPGEDTEAFF
TRBV20-1	TRBD1	13	TRBJ1-5	NA	TGCAGTGCTAGTCACGGACAGGGCAAGCCCCAGCATTTT	CSASHGQGKPQHF
TRBV9	NA	13	TRBJ2-2	once	TGTGCCAGCGGGGGGGGCTTCACCGGGGAGCTGTTTTTT	CASGGGFTGELFF
TRBV11-3	TRBD1	15	TRBJ2-3	NA	TGTGCCAGCAGCCCGGGACAGGGGGGTTCTTATACGCAGTATTTT	CASSPGQGGSYTQYF